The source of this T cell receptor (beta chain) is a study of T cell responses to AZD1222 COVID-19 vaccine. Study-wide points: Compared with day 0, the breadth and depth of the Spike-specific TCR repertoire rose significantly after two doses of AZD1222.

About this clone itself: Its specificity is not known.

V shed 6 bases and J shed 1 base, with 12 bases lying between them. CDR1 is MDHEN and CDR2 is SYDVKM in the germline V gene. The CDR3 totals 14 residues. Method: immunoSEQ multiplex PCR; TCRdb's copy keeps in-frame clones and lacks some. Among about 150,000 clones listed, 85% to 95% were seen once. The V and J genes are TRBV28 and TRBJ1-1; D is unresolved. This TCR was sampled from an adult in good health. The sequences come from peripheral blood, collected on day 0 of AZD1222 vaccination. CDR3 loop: CASRTRGGNTEAFF. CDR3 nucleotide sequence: TGTGCCAGCAGAACGCGGGGAGGGAACACTGAAGCTTTCTTT.